The 21 T cell receptor beta chains presented below share a single source sample, sequenced in a study of vaccination effects on CD4 cells after COVID-19. These receptors' targets are unknown. TCRdb keeps only in-frame clones here, not all; method: immunoSEQ multiplex PCR. The data hold under 50,000 clones, with about 67% observed a single time. Following an approximately 10-day culture, CD4+ T cells were purified. The starting material was CD4+ T cells from PBMCs cultured without peptide, obtained before COVID-19 vaccination. These receptors originate from a human donor who received a COVID-19 vaccine.

This clone showed up just a few times. This chain uses TRBV5-1 with TRBJ1-1; D gene ambiguous. The CDR3 consists of 13 residues. The germline V gene encodes CDR1 SGHRS and CDR2 YFSETQ. Trimming took off 0 bases at V and 6 bases at J, with 9 bases between the two ends. CDR3 bases: TGCGCCAGCAGCTTGGAGGCAGGCTCTGAAGCTTTCTTT. It yields the protein CASSLEAGSEAFF.

J is TRBJ2-2 and V is TRBV7-3; 9 nucleotides agree with TRBD1. V lost 4 bases and J lost 5; bases outside the gene matches: 8. CDR3 length: 16 amino acids. CDR1 is SGHTA and CDR2 is FQGTGA in the germline V gene. The CDR3 spells CASSSRTGARTGELFF. The DNA of the CDR3 is TGTGCCAGCAGCTCCCGGACAGGGGCAAGGACCGGGGAGCTGTTTTTT.

This chain joins TRBV7-2 and TRBJ2-5, with 9 nucleotides matching TRBD1. Germline values: CDR1 SGHTA, CDR2 FQGNSA. The ends lost 3 bases at V and 2 bases at J; junction bases unmatched: 4. The CDR3 loop spans 15 amino acids. The CDR3 sequence: CASSLTGGRQETQYF. Written as DNA, the CDR3 is TGTGCCAGCAGCTTGACAGGGGGTCGTCAAGAGACCCAGTACTTC.

This sequence joins TRBV11-2 and TRBJ2-5; maybe TRBD2 (7 bases). The CDR3 contains 19 residues. Germline values: CDR1 SGHAT, CDR2 FQNNGV. V was pared by 1 base and J by 4 bases, with 25 bases between. The CDR3 reads CASSLGLGGGRLWGETQYF. Here the CDR3 DNA reads TGTGCCAGCAGCTTAGGGCTAGGCGGGGGCCGTCTCTGGGGAGAGACCCAGTACTTC.

This rearrangement joins TRBV5-4 to TRBJ1-3; 7 positions agree with TRBD1. V dropped 0 bases and J dropped 2; count of bases not matched to a gene: 2. Germline lookup yields CDR1 SGHNT and CDR2 YYREEE (reference sequence). The CDR3 contains 15 residues. CDR3 loop: CASSLAGQAGNTIYF. The CDR3 region has the DNA TGTGCCAGCAGCTTGGCCGGACAGGCTGGAAACACCATATATTTT.

This chain uses TRBV5-1 with TRBJ2-7; possible D gene TRBD2, 5 bases. The CDR3 runs 12 residues. Germline V gene lookup returns CDR1 SGHRS and CDR2 YFSETQ. The V and J ends lost 6 bases and 4 bases respectively, with 11 bases between them. The chain's CDR3 is CASKSGLYEQYF. The CDR3 DNA is TGCGCCAGCAAGAGCGGTTTATACGAGCAGTACTTC.

This rearrangement joins TRBV7-9 to TRBJ2-4, with 11 bases aligning to TRBD2. The CDR3 runs 17 residues. V lost 5 bases, J lost 2 bases, and 8 bases stayed unmatched. Germline CDR1 is SEHNR and CDR2 is FQNEAQ (reference sequence). The DNA for the CDR3 is TGTGCCAGCAGCCATACTAGCGGGAGCGGGTCCAAAAACATTCAGTACTTC. Translating gives CASSHTSGSGSKNIQYF.

The chain couples TRBV5-1 to TRBJ2-7, with unresolved D. The germline V and J ends were trimmed by 0 bases and 3 bases, with 13 bases remaining between them. This CDR3 has 15 residues. Per the germline V gene, CDR1 is SGHRS and CDR2 is YFSETQ. The CDR3 nucleotides read TGCGCCAGCAGCTTGGAACCAGCACTGGTCTACGAGCAGTACTTC. Translating gives CASSLEPALVYEQYF.

The genes are TRBV3-1 (or the pseudogene TRBV3-2) and TRBJ2-3; no reliable D call. Trimming stripped 3 bases from V and 6 bases from J, with 13 bases between. Germline CDR1 LGHDT, CDR2 YNNKEL (reference sequence). The CDR3 length is 14 residues. CDR3 region: CASSHALAKDTQYF. The CDR3 DNA sequence: TGTGCCAGCAGCCACGCCCTTGCAAAGGATACGCAGTATTTT.

The V gene is TRBV19, the J gene TRBJ2-4, with D possibly being TRBD1 (6 bases). V lost 5 bases, J lost 11 bases, and 19 bases lay in between. Germline CDR1 is LNHDA and CDR2 is SQIVND (reference sequence). The CDR3 is made up of 14 amino acids. CDR3 DNA: TGTGCCAGTAGTGGGTTGGGGCAGGGACAAGTTCAGTACTTC. This translates into CASSGLGQGQVQYF.

This clone was picked up one time. The gene calls are TRBV18 and TRBJ2-1; TRBD2 agrees at 11 bases. V trimming: 3 bases; J trimming: 13 bases; junction bases outside the gene matches: 5. Germline values: CDR1 KGHSH, CDR2 LQKENI. The CDR3 has 13 residues. The CDR3, as DNA: TGTGCCAGCTCACCCCTAGCGGGAGGCGGACAGTTCTTC. Its translation is CASSPLAGGGQFF. Full variable domain (missing parts from reference TRBV18 and TRBJ2-1): NAGVMQNPRHLVRRRGQEARLRCSPMKGHSHVYWYRQLPEEGLKFMVYLQKENIIDESGMPKERFSAEFPKEGPSILRIQQVVRGDSAAYFCASSPLAGGGQFFGPGTRLTVL.

The chain couples TRBV18 to TRBJ1-3, with a tentative D call TRBD1 (5 bases). The V gene's germline CDR1 is KGHSH and CDR2 LQKENI. V was clipped by 3 bases and J by 0 bases, with 12 bases between them. The CDR3 extends over 16 amino acids. The CDR3, as DNA: TGTGCCAGCTCACCGACAGTCTTAAGCTCTGGAAACACCATATATTTT. Translating gives CASSPTVLSSGNTIYF.

This sequence joins TRBV5-1 and TRBJ1-1; TRBD1 matches at 9 bases. The ends lost 4 bases at V and 5 bases at J; junction bases unmatched: 3. CDR1 and CDR2 from the germline V gene are SGHRS and YFSETQ. The CDR3 consists of 13 residues. Written as DNA, the CDR3 is TGCGCCAGCAGCCGTGGGACAGGGACTGAAGCTTTCTTT. Its protein is CASSRGTGTEAFF.

The V gene is TRBV5-1, the J gene TRBJ1-4; 11 nucleotides agree with TRBD1. The germline gives CDR1 SGHRS, CDR2 YFSETQ. J was trimmed by 5 bases and V by 4 bases; bases with no gene match: 7. This CDR3 is 16 amino acids long. CDR3 amino acids: CASSASGTGGNEKLFF. The CDR3 coding sequence is TGCGCCAGCAGCGCCTCCGGGACAGGGGGGAATGAAAAACTGTTTTTT.

This clone was picked up one time. This chain joins TRBV30 and TRBJ2-2; tentatively, D is TRBD1 (6 bases). Germline CDR1 reads GTSNPN; CDR2 reads SVGIG (reference sequence). Trimming took 0 bases from V and 10 from J, leaving 12 bases between them. The CDR3 covers 13 residues. CDR3 DNA: TGTGCCTGGAGTGTAGGGGGACCGCCGGAGCTGTTTTTT. Amino acids: CAWSVGGPPELFF. The full variable domain, in which reference TRBV30 and TRBJ2-2 provide the parts outside the CDR3, is SQTIHQWPATLVQPVGSPLSLECTVEGTSNPNLYWYRQAAGRGLQLLFYSVGIGQISSEVPQNLSASRPQDRQFILSSKKLLLSDSGFYLCAWSVGGPPELFFGEGSRLTVL.

CDR3 sequence: CASSPTHNEQFF. In DNA form, the CDR3 reads TGTGCCAGCAGCCCGACTCACAATGAGCAGTTCTTC. The chain joins TRBV7-2 to TRBJ2-1; D remains ambiguous. V gave up 5 bases and J gave up 5 bases, with 7 bases separating them. Germline CDR1 SGHTA, CDR2 FQGNSA. This CDR3 has 12 residues.

A single count supports this clone. V and J are TRBV18 and TRBJ1-4, with D possibly TRBD1 on 5 matching bases. Germline CDR1 reads KGHSH; CDR2 reads LQKENI. The length of the CDR3 is 14 residues. V was shortened by 3 bases and J by 0 bases, with 5 bases between the two germline ends. The chain's CDR3 is CASSPTATNEKLFF. CDR3 bases: TGTGCCAGCTCACCGACAGCAACTAATGAAAAACTGTTTTTT. Variable domain in full (rest from reference TRBV18 and TRBJ1-4): NAGVMQNPRHLVRRRGQEARLRCSPMKGHSHVYWYRQLPEEGLKFMVYLQKENIIDESGMPKERFSAEFPKEGPSILRIQQVVRGDSAAYFCASSPTATNEKLFFGSGTQLSVL.

The V and J genes are TRBV3-1 (or the pseudogene TRBV3-2) and TRBJ2-3; 9 bases fit TRBD1. The CDR3 length is 15 residues. V lost 5 bases and J lost 7; bases outside the gene matches: 10. Germline-derived CDR1 and CDR2 are LGHDT and YNNKEL (reference sequence). The CDR3 spells CASSTTGGAGNTQYF. Written as DNA, the CDR3 is TGTGCCAGCAGCACCACAGGGGGCGCGGGGAATACGCAGTATTTT.

In DNA form, the CDR3 reads TGTGCCAGCAGCCCTACAAGACTAGCGGGGGGGCCAGATACGCAGTATTTT. Encoded protein: CASSPTRLAGGPDTQYF. The chain has TRBV5-6 and TRBJ2-3; 14 nucleotides line up with TRBD2. J was trimmed by 4 bases and V by 4 bases; bases with no gene match: 8. The germline V gene encodes CDR1 SGHDT and CDR2 YYEEEE. The CDR3 loop spans 17 amino acids.

This clone showed up just once. V is TRBV4-2 and J is TRBJ2-6; 9 bases align to TRBD1. Trimming cost V 2 bases and J 2 bases; bases outside gene matches: 1. In germline, CDR1 is LGHNA, CDR2 YNFKEQ. CDR3 size: 16 residues. Written as DNA, the CDR3 is TGTGCCAGCAGCCAAACAGGGGGCGCTGGGGCCAACGTCCTGACTTTC. Its protein is CASSQTGGAGANVLTF.

The J gene is TRBJ1-3, the V gene TRBV9; D gene unclear. V gave up 1 base and J gave up 0 bases, with 5 bases separating them. The CDR3 has 14 residues. The germline gives CDR1 SGDLS, CDR2 YYNGEE. DNA for the CDR3: TGTGCCAGCAGCGTATCGAGCTCTGGAAACACCATATATTTT. Amino acids: CASSVSSSGNTIYF. The variable domain in full, with the rest retrieved from reference TRBV9 and TRBJ1-3, is DSGVTQTPKHLITATGQRVTLRCSPRSGDLSVYWYQQSLDQGLQFLIQYYNGEERAKGNILERFSAQQFPDLHSELNLSSLELGDSALYFCASSVSSSGNTIYFGEGSWLTVV.